This TCR beta chain emerged from a study of blood T cell repertoires in COVID-19. For the study at large: T cells, B-cell-depleted T cells, or PBMCs supplied cDNA or gDNA.

Per the germline V gene, CDR1 is SGHVS and CDR2 is FNYEAQ. CDR3 length equals 16 residues. V lost 3 bases and J lost 3, with 15 bases in between. In the authors' workflow: Reference gene primer amplification gave estimated nucleated cell counts. Produced via immunoSEQ multiplex PCR; TCRdb's table is partial and in-frame only. V and J calls and clone size are as listed in that table; D and trimming were resolved from the DNA. The sample contains fewer than 120,000 clones, 65% to 90% of which appear only once. This TCR came from a woman aged 55 to 70 with acute or convalescent COVID-19. V and J are TRBV7-6 and TRBJ1-5; tentative D call: TRBD1 (6 bases). Sequenced material: peripheral blood. The CDR3, as DNA: TGTGCCAGCAGCTTCTTCGTGGGGGCGAACAATCAGCCCCAGCATTTT. This gives the protein CASSFFVGANNQPQHF.